The clone carrying this T cell receptor beta chain was recorded only once. This sample is drawn from a study of T cell responses to AZD1222 COVID-19 vaccine. Produced via immunoSEQ multiplex PCR; TCRdb's table is partial and in-frame only. The sample carries around 130,000 clones, 70% to 90% recorded once. The CDR3 loop spans 12 amino acids. Germline V CDR1 and CDR2: SGHRS, YFSETQ. Trimming pared 6 bases from V and 2 bases from J, leaving 6 bases between. This rearrangement joins TRBV5-1 to TRBJ1-3; maybe TRBD1 (5 bases). The receptor's source is an adult in good health. The material was peripheral blood, obtained on day 0 of AZD1222 vaccination. The CDR3, as DNA: TGCGCCAGCAAGGACACTGGAAACACCATATATTTT. Its protein product is CASKDTGNTIYF.